This entry is about one T cell receptor beta chain. Its antigen is not known. The sample comes from a study of Ad26.COV2.S vaccination and SARS-CoV-2 variants. The table came from immunoSEQ multiplex PCR; TCRdb's copy has only in-frame clones and leaves some out. The repertoire has hundreds of thousands of clones, 80% to 90% of them found once; the top ten carry 5%. The CDR3 covers 15 residues. V trimming: 5 bases; J trimming: 6 bases; junction bases outside the gene matches: 9. CDR1 and CDR2 from the germline V gene are SGHDN and FVKESK. Described treatment: over 15 received Ad26.COV2.S at low or high dose, single or two shots; 5 received placebo; per-sample allocation not given. Vaccine and placebo recipients were sampled on day 63 after the first injection. Donor was an adult aged 18-55 years in Boston. An Ad26 vector that expressed Wuhan-strain SARS-CoV-2 spike constituted the vaccine. Study conclusions and caveats: Vaccine and placebo recipients had comparable breadth of non-spike TCRs.

The receptor's source is a person between 18 and 65 years old who received the Ad26.COV2.S COVID-19 vaccine or a placebo. The sample here was peripheral blood, taken in a trial of Ad26.COV2.S vaccine versus placebo. The chain employs TRBV14 and TRBJ2-1, with 8 nucleotides matching TRBD2. The CDR3 DNA reads as TGTGCCAGCAGCTCGACTAGCGCCCCAATCAATGAGCAGTTCTTC. Translating it yields CASSSTSAPINEQFF.